This T cell receptor (beta chain) was sequenced in a study of graft-versus-host responses after intestinal transplantation. Study overall: Every recipient underwent anti-thymocyte globulin induction, then tacrolimus and steroids for two to three years.

Repertoires were generated with immunoSEQ multiplex PCR, while TCRdb's copy carries only in-frame clones and drops some. In the table there are about 47,000 clones, just under 95% of which are singletons. Regarding the study as a whole: Allografts of one patient group, those with graft-donor T cell macrochimerism, had high graft-versus-host to host-versus-graft clonal ratios. Early HvG declines after transplant were associated with peak circulating GvH clone levels. There were GvH clones found in recipient marrow, and some of them appeared first in ileum or blood.

As to this clone: Its antigen is currently unknown. An end of the junction differs from the germline gene, which may be a read error.

Germline V gene lookup returns CDR1 MDHEN and CDR2 SYDVKM. The CDR3 spans 14 residues. This chain connects TRBV28 to TRBJ2-7; D is perhaps TRBD1 (6 bases). This TCR was recovered from a human patient who received an intestinal transplant, so some T cells may come from the graft donor. The sequences come from PBMCs, collected roughly 760 days after a first intestinal transplant, on the day of a second. The CDR3 coding sequence is TGTGCCAGCAGGCCTGGACAGTCCGCCTACGAGCAGTGCTTC. Its protein is CASRPGQSAYEQCF.